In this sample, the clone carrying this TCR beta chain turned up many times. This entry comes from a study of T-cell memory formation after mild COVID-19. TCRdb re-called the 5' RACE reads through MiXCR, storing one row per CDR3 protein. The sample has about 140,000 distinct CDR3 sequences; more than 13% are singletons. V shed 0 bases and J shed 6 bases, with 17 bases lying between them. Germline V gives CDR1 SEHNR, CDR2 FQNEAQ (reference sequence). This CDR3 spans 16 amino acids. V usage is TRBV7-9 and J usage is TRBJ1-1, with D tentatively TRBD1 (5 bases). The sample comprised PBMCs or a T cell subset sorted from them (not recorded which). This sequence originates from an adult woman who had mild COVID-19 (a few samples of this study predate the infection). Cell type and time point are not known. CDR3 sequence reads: CASSLAPGHIDPEAFF. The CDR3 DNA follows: TGTGCCAGCAGCTTAGCACCAGGGCATATCGACCCTGAAGCTTTCTTT. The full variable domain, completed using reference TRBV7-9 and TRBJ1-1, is DTGVSQNPRHKITKRGQNVTFRCDPISEHNRLYWYRQTLGQGPEFLTYFQNEAQLEKSRLLSDRFSAERPKGSFSTLEIQRTEQGDSAMYLCASSLAPGHIDPEAFFGQGTRLTVV.